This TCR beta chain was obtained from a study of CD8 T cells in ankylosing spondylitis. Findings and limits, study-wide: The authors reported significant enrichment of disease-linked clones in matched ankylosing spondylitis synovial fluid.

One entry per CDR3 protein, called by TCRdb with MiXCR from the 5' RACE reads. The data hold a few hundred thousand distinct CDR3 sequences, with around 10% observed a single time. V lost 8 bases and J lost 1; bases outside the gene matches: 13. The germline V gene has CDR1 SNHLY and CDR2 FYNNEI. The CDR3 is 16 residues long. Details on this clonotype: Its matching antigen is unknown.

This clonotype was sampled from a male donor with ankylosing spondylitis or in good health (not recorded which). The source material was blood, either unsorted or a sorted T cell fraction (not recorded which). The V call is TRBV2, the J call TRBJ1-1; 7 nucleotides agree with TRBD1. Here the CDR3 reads CASVGTALRKNTEAFF. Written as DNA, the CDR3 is TGTGCCAGCGTGGGGACAGCGCTTAGGAAGAACACTGAAGCTTTCTTT.